This T cell receptor (beta chain) was recovered during a study of blood T cell repertoires in COVID-19. Turning to the study itself: Italy, Spain and the United States were the sources of the convalescent and acute COVID-19 samples. From T cells, B-cell-depleted T cells, or PBMCs came the material, which was cDNA or gDNA.

Turning to this clone: In the same sample, other DNA sequences code for this CDR3.

Original data processing: Estimates of nucleated cell counts were drawn from the amplification of reference gene primers. Here immunoSEQ multiplex PCR was the method, and the copy in TCRdb shows in-frame clones only, minus some. V and J calls and clone size follow that table, whereas D and trimming were derived from the DNA. The sample includes roughly 54,000 clones, 90% to 95% seen only once; the top ten take approximately 4.1%. The germline V and J ends were trimmed by 5 bases and 1 base, with 4 bases remaining between them. CDR3 length: 12 residues. The sequencing input was peripheral blood. The TCR originated in a man aged 50-60 years with acute or convalescent COVID-19. The V gene is TRBV12-3 or TRBV12-4, the J gene TRBJ2-3; D unclear. CDR3 nucleotide sequence: TGTGCCAGCAGTCCGGGCACAGATACGCAGTATTTT. It is translated as CASSPGTDTQYF.